The 6 T cell receptor beta chains listed next were all sequenced from one sample in a study of OX40 agonist ivuxolimab in advanced cancers. Generated by immunoSEQ multiplex PCR, the TCRdb table keeps only in-frame clones and is missing some. Found here are approximately 74,000 clones, about nine tenths of them singletons; the top ten hold more than 1.5%. The material sequenced was CD4+ or CD8+ T cells sorted from blood, taken in a trial of the OX40 agonist ivuxolimab. All receptors come from an adult with an advanced solid tumor such as melanoma, head and neck, liver or kidney cancer.

The V call is TRBV5-5, the J call TRBJ1-2, with 9 nucleotides matching TRBD1. Per germline, CDR1 SGHKS and CDR2 YYEKEE (reference sequence). After removal of 3 bases from V and 5 bases from J, the junction contained 8 bases not matched to a gene. The CDR3 length is 15 residues. The CDR3 DNA reads TGTGCCAGCAGCTCCTTACCGGGACAGGGTTATGGCTACACCTTC. Protein product: CASSSLPGQGYGYTF.

The chain combines TRBV7-9 with TRBJ1-1, with TRBD1 as a possible D gene (5 bases). CDR3 length: 16 amino acids. Trimming removed 1 base from V and 0 bases from J, with 12 bases in between. The V gene's germline CDR1 is SEHNR and CDR2 FQNEAQ (reference sequence). For the CDR3, the DNA is TGTGCCAGCAGCTTAGGGCCAGGGCGTATGAACACTGAAGCTTTCTTT. Translating it yields CASSLGPGRMNTEAFF.

The genes are TRBV19 and TRBJ2-1; D is unresolved. The CDR3 sequence is 14 residues long. Germline CDR1 LNHDA, CDR2 SQIVND (reference sequence). V was trimmed by 5 bases and J by 4 bases, leaving 12 bases between them. CDR3 in amino acids: CASSVDRPYNEQFF. The CDR3 region has the DNA TGTGCCAGTAGTGTGGACCGTCCGTACAATGAGCAGTTCTTC.

The chain employs TRBV19 and TRBJ2-7; TRBD1 matches at 8 bases. Per the germline V gene, CDR1 is LNHDA and CDR2 is SQIVND (reference sequence). V lost 3 bases to trimming and J lost 2 bases; unmatched junction nucleotides: 6. CDR3 size: 15 residues. CDR3 in amino acids: CASSMAPGGAYEQYF. The CDR3 bases are TGTGCCAGTAGTATGGCCCCAGGGGGCGCCTACGAGCAGTACTTC.

The J gene is TRBJ1-1, the V gene TRBV6-1; TRBD1 might be the D (5 bases). Trimming removed 1 base at V and 7 bases at J, with 13 bases between. The CDR3 has 14 amino acids. The germline gives CDR1 MNHNS, CDR2 SASEGT. The CDR3 bases are TGTGCCAGCAGTGAAGTCAGGGCCAGTCGTGAAGCTTTCTTT. Protein sequence: CASSEVRASREAFF.

V gene TRBV7-9 combines with J gene TRBJ2-7, with TRBD2 matching over 10 bases. Germline V gene sequence: CDR1 SEHNR, CDR2 FQNEAQ (reference sequence). V was pared by 4 bases and J by 2 bases, with 14 bases of the junction left unmatched. The CDR3 sequence is 18 residues long. The CDR3 DNA is TGTGCCAGCAGCTCCCGTCGAGCGGGGGGGGAGGGGCCCTACGAGCAGTACTTC. Its protein product is CASSSRRAGGEGPYEQYF. The whole variable domain, filled in from reference TRBV7-9 and TRBJ2-7, reads DTGVSQNPRHKITKRGQNVTFRCDPISEHNRLYWYRQTLGQGPEFLTYFQNEAQLEKSRLLSDRFSAERPKGSFSTLEIQRTEQGDSAMYLCASSSRRAGGEGPYEQYFGPGTRLTVT.